Described below is a single T cell receptor (beta chain) sequence and its context. Its antigen remains unknown. Noted time point: persistent/refractory GD, antithyroid drugs over 5 years with positive TRAb. With RNA extracted from PBMCs as input, the TCR library was made. Per the germline V gene, CDR1 is MNHNS and CDR2 is SASEGT. The trim removed 6 bases at V and 4 bases at J, leaving 11 bases unmatched. The length of the CDR3 is 16 residues. These data originate in a study of regulatory T cells in long-lasting Graves disease. Across the whole study: In persistent Graves' disease, antithyroid drugs had been taken for over 5 years and TSH receptor antibodies stayed positive.

Findings of the study overall: Newly diagnosed patients had higher TCR diversity than persistent Graves' patients did. Persistent disease was characterized by preferential usage of TRBV28, TRBJ1-2 and TRBJ2-5.

The authors built TCR beta libraries using iRepertoire HTBI primers and Arm-PCR of CDR3 regions. TCRdb reprocessed the multiplex PCR reads via MiXCR and lists one record per CDR3 protein. The sample shows roughly 450,000 distinct CDR3 sequences, 22% of them seen only once. This chain links TRBV6-1 with TRBJ1-5, with 8 bases fitting TRBD1. Sequences were derived from peripheral blood mononuclear cells (PBMCs), sampled when the disease was refractory, from a patient treated with antithyroid drugs. The receptor comes from a female donor with Graves disease. The CDR3 nucleotides read TGTGCCAGCAGAGGGGATTTGGGACAGGCGAATCAGCCCCAGCATTTT. This encodes CASRGDLGQANQPQHF.